Shown below are 4 T cell receptor beta chains from a single sample sequenced in a study of identical twins. One entry per CDR3 protein results from TCRdb running MiXCR on the 5' RACE reads. The repertoire includes fewer than 450,000 distinct CDR3 sequences, approximately 8.7% of them detected once, and around 8.6% sits in the top ten. The sample was naive T cells sorted from blood. The receptors derive from a woman aged 45-60 years in good health.

This clonotype was seen repeatedly, ten times or more. V usage is TRBV24-1 and J usage is TRBJ1-1, with 10 bases fitting TRBD1. Trimming at V came to 5 bases and at J to 0 bases, leaving 5 bases not matched to a gene. The CDR3 runs 16 residues. Germline assignment: CDR1 KGHDR and CDR2 SFDVKD. In DNA form, the CDR3 reads TGTGCCACCAGTGCCGGGACAGGGGTTGTGAACACTGAAGCTTTCTTT. Its translation: CATSAGTGVVNTEAFF.

This clonotype turned up a few times. V usage is TRBV12-3 or TRBV12-4 and J usage is TRBJ2-5; TRBD2 agrees at 14 bases. The CDR3 sequence is 13 residues long. The V and J ends lost 10 bases and 4 bases, in that order; junction bases with no gene match: 2. The CDR3 region is CATGLAGGETQYF. As DNA, the CDR3 is TGTGCCACCGGACTAGCGGGAGGAGAGACCCAGTACTTC.

As DNA, the CDR3 is TGTGCCAGCAGTTCGGGGGGGGTCACTAACAATGAGCAGTTCTTC. It translates to CASSSGGVTNNEQFF. This sequence joins TRBV12-3 or TRBV12-4 and TRBJ2-1, with 8 bases that match TRBD2. V gave up 4 bases and J gave up 5 bases; unmatched junction bases: 7. This CDR3 comprises 15 residues.

On this clonotype itself: A read error may account for a junction end that differs from germline. V usage is TRBV7-7 and J usage is TRBJ2-3, with 7 bases that match TRBD2. The length of the CDR3 is 15 residues. Germline CDR1 reads SSHAT; CDR2 reads FNYEAQ (reference sequence). CDR3 protein: CASSLGDYSTDTQYF. CDR3 bases: TGTGCTAGCAGCTTAGGGGACTATTCCACAGATACGCAGTATTTT.